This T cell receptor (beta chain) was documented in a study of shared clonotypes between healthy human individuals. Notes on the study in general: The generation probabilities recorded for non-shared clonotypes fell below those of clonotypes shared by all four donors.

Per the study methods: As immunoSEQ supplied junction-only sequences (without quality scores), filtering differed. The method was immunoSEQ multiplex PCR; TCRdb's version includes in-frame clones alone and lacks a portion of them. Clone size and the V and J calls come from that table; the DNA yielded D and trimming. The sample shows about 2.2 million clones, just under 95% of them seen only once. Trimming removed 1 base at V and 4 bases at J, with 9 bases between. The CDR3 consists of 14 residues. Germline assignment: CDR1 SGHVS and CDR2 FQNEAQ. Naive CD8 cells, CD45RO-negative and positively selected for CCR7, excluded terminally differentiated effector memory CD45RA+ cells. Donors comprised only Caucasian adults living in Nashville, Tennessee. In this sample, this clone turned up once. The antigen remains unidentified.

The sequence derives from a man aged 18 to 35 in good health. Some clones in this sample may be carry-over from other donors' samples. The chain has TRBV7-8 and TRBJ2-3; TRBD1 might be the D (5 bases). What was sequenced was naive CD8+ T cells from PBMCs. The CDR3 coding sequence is TGTGCCAGCAGCTTAGTCAGGGTGGCAGATACGCAGTATTTT. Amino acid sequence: CASSLVRVADTQYF.